Below, 14 T cell receptor beta chains from the same sample are listed, as sequenced in a study of cytomegalovirus exposure and HLA in healthy donors. Clones were read by immunoSEQ multiplex PCR, and TCRdb kept only the in-frame ones, dropping some. The data show 97,000 or so clones, about 90% seen once. The sequenced sample consisted of PBMCs. These receptors were obtained from a man between 18 and 35 years old in good health and CMV-seropositive.

The rearrangement uses TRBV5-1 and TRBJ1-1; TRBD1 matches 7 bases. Germline V gene lookup returns CDR1 SGHRS and CDR2 YFSETQ. V lost 5 bases and J lost 2; bases outside the gene matches: 12. This CDR3 region has 16 residues. DNA of the CDR3: TGCGCCAGCAGGTCCGGGACAGACCTTCCAAACACTGAAGCTTTCTTT. Amino acids: CASRSGTDLPNTEAFF.

The chain employs TRBV5-3 and TRBJ1-2, with D perhaps TRBD1 (5 bases). TRBV5-3 carries the ORF label, with uncertain function. The ends were cut back, 1 base at V and 6 bases at J, with 10 bases in the middle. The CDR3 is made up of 13 amino acids. The CDR3 nucleotides read TGTGCCAGAAGCTTGCAACAGGCAAATGGCTACACCTTC. Residues: CARSLQQANGYTF.

The rearrangement uses TRBV6-5 and TRBJ2-7, with 9 bases identical to TRBD1. J gave up 2 bases and V 6 bases, and 5 bases lay outside the gene matches. The CDR3 runs 14 residues. Germline CDR1 MNHEY, CDR2 SVGAGI. CDR3 in amino acids: CASSQGQGPYEQYF. The CDR3 nucleotides are TGTGCCAGCAGCCAGGGACAGGGACCCTACGAGCAGTACTTC.

The chain recombines TRBV7-2 with TRBJ1-5; maybe TRBD1 (6 bases). The germline V gene has CDR1 SGHTA and CDR2 FQGNSA. The CDR3 is made up of 16 amino acids. Trimming pared 1 base from V and 1 base from J, leaving 11 bases between. The CDR3: CASSLGGGESNQPQHF. CDR3 bases: TGTGCCAGCAGCTTAGGAGGGGGGGAGAGCAATCAGCCCCAGCATTTT. Using reference TRBV7-2 and TRBJ1-5 for the parts outside the CDR3, the full variable domain is GAGVSQSPSNKVTEKGKDVELRCDPISGHTALYWYRQSLGQGLEFLIYFQGNSAPDKSGLPSDRFSAERTGGSVSTLTIQRTQQEDSAVYLCASSLGGGESNQPQHFGDGTRLSIL.

This chain joins TRBV5-5 and TRBJ2-5, with no clear D. Trimming pared 4 bases from V and 3 bases from J, leaving 16 bases between. This CDR3 is 15 amino acids long. Germline V gives CDR1 SGHKS, CDR2 YYEKEE (reference sequence). The CDR3 sequence is CASSPRPVSEETQYF. For the CDR3, the DNA is TGTGCCAGCAGCCCGAGGCCTGTTTCCGAAGAGACCCAGTACTTC.

The chain uses TRBV5-1 and TRBJ2-1; 11 positions match TRBD2. The J segment lost 7 bases and the V segment lost 0 bases, leaving 6 bases of the junction unmatched. The CDR3 consists of 16 residues. The germline CDR1 and CDR2 sequences are SGHRS and YFSETQ. DNA of the CDR3: TGCGCCAGCAGCTTGGAACTAGCGGGAGTGAGGAATGAGCAGTTCTTC. Amino acids: CASSLELAGVRNEQFF.

The rearrangement uses TRBV6-1 and TRBJ2-2; the match to TRBD2 covers 10 bases. CDR1 and CDR2 from the germline V gene are MNHNS and SASEGT. V gave up 3 bases and J gave up 0 bases; unmatched junction bases: 10. There are 19 residues in the CDR3. CDR3 DNA sequence: TGTGCCAGCAGTGATGTCGGACTAGCGGATTTAGCGAACACCGGGGAGCTGTTTTTT. Translation gives CASSDVGLADLANTGELFF.

This clone is a singleton in its sample. The rearrangement links TRBV5-5 to TRBJ1-6; 8 nucleotides agree with TRBD1. The V segment lost 0 bases and the J segment 7 bases; nucleotides outside the gene matches: 6. From germline, CDR1 is SGHKS and CDR2 YYEKEE (reference sequence). The CDR3 spans 16 residues. CDR3 residues: CASSLGRDRSNSPLHF. CDR3 nucleotides: TGTGCCAGCAGCTTGGGCCGGGACAGGTCCAATTCACCCCTCCACTTT.

The chain combines TRBV25-1 with TRBJ1-2, with 8 bases aligning to TRBD1. Germline loops: CDR1 MGHDK, CDR2 SYGVNS. This CDR3 is 14 amino acids long. The V segment lost 5 bases and the J segment 5 bases; nucleotides outside the gene matches: 7. DNA of the CDR3: TGTGCCAGCAGTAAGGGACAGGCCGCTTATGGCTACACCTTC. Its protein is CASSKGQAAYGYTF.

The rearrangement uses TRBV15 and TRBJ1-2, with D tentatively TRBD1 (6 bases). Trimming removed 0 bases from V and 4 bases from J, with 21 bases in between. Germline V gene lookup returns CDR1 LNHNV and CDR2 YYDKDF (reference sequence). The CDR3 is made up of 18 amino acids. Here the CDR3 reads CATSREYSETGHGYGYTF. CDR3 nucleotide sequence: TGTGCCACCAGCAGAGAATACTCAGAGACGGGACATGGCTATGGCTACACCTTC.

The table lists this clone with a few counts. The chain couples TRBV5-4 to TRBJ1-1; tentative D call: TRBD1 (6 bases). Germline-derived CDR1 and CDR2 are SGHNT and YYREEE (reference sequence). V lost 3 bases and J 4 bases, leaving 10 bases between the germline ends. This CDR3 has 13 residues. CDR3: CASSSTGTTEAFF. The CDR3 DNA is TGTGCCAGCAGCTCAACAGGGACCACTGAAGCTTTCTTT.

This clone came up once. The V gene is TRBV7-8, the J gene TRBJ2-2; 11 bases are a match to TRBD1. The CDR3 is made up of 15 amino acids. The ends lost 5 bases at V and 8 bases at J; junction bases unmatched: 7. Germline CDR1 is SGHVS and CDR2 is FQNEAQ. DNA for the CDR3: TGTGCCAGCAGCGACGGGACAGGGGGTCGGGGGGAGCTGTTTTTT. It is translated as CASSDGTGGRGELFF.

V gene TRBV11-3 combines with J gene TRBJ2-5; possible D gene TRBD1, 6 bases. CDR1 and CDR2 from the germline V gene are SGHNT and YENEEA. V dropped 1 base and J dropped 0 bases, with 9 bases sitting between them. This CDR3 region has 15 residues. The CDR3: CASSLGDTHQETQYF. CDR3 nucleotides: TGTGCCAGCAGCTTAGGGGACACCCACCAAGAGACCCAGTACTTC.

The chain uses TRBV29-1 and TRBJ1-2, with 7 bases fitting TRBD1. The CDR3 sequence is 13 residues long. The germline gives CDR1 SQVTM, CDR2 ANQGSEA. V lost 7 bases, J lost 1 base, and 6 bases stayed unmatched. This chain's CDR3 is CSAWDSYNYGYTF. The CDR3 DNA sequence: TGCAGCGCCTGGGACAGCTATAACTATGGCTACACCTTC. Filled out from reference TRBV29-1 and TRBJ1-2, the complete variable domain reads SAVISQKPSRDICQRGTSLTIQCQVDSQVTMMFWYRQQPGQSLTLIATANQGSEATYESGFVIDKFPISRPNLTFSTLTVSNMSPEDSSIYLCSAWDSYNYGYTFGSGTRLTVV.